These 8 T cell receptor beta chains share one sample of origin, sequenced in a study of tumor-infiltrating lymphocytes in primary liver carcinoma. Using a constant-region primer together with ProtoScript II reverse transcriptase, TCR beta cDNA was made from 500 ng of total RNA. Slightly modified ARM-PCR, run as three nested multiplex PCR rounds, produced the TCR beta libraries. Investigators reported that the first two PCR rounds, at around 9 cycles each, used TRBV1-TRBV30 forward primers with a C-beta reverse primer. TCRdb re-called the multiplex PCR reads through MiXCR, storing one row per CDR3 protein. The data hold about 310,000 distinct CDR3 sequences, with 58% observed a single time. The blood RNA (from unsorted whole blood) was obtained, and germline DNA was also extracted. The sample was peripheral blood. These receptors came from a woman aged 25-40 years with primary liver carcinoma and hepatitis B virus infection.

Turning to this clonotype: Compared with germline, one end of the junction differs, possibly owing to a read error. The chain links TRBV6-2 or TRBV6-3 to TRBJ2-2, with D tentatively TRBD2 (6 bases). The CDR3 runs 15 residues. From germline, CDR1 is MNHEY and CDR2 SVGEGT. The CDR3 DNA sequence: TGTGCCAGCAGTTTGACCGGAGGGCCGGGCGGGGAGCTGTTATTT. It specifies CASSLTGGPGGELLF.

On this clonotype: The junction differs from germline at one of its ends, possibly a read error. The chain joins TRBV11-2 to TRBJ2-7, with D perhaps TRBD1 (5 bases). The CDR3 consists of 14 residues. In germline, CDR1 is SGHAT, CDR2 FQNNGV. CDR3 in DNA: TGTGCCAGCACCTTAGAAGGGGTTTCAAGGGGACAGTACTTC. This translates into CASTLEGVSRGQYF.

A remark on this clonotype: At one end the junction does not follow the germline gene, possibly because of a read error. The chain links TRBV12-3 or TRBV12-4 to TRBJ2-7; 7 bases align to TRBD2. The CDR3 is 11 residues long. The CDR3 spells CDNSLGGGRAF. In DNA form, the CDR3 reads TGTGACAACAGTTTAGGAGGCGGGAGAGCCTTC.

Of note for this clonotype: A much bigger clone sits one base away, suggesting this may be a read error. The chain has TRBV6-1 and TRBJ1-2; D remains unclear. V was trimmed by 8 bases and J by 6 bases, leaving 22 bases between them. The CDR3 covers 15 residues. Germline V gene data show CDR1 as MNHNS and CDR2 as SASEGT. CDR3 sequence (DNA): TGTGCCAGCGGTTACTCGAATGGTGTGACGCATGGCTACACCTTC. It codes for CASGYSNGVTHGYTF.

Comment on this clonotype: The germline gene is not matched at one end of the junction; a read error may be the cause. This chain links TRBV6-5 with TRBJ2-5, with TRBD1 as a possible D gene (6 bases). There are 15 residues in the CDR3. The germline gives CDR1 MNHEY, CDR2 SVGAGI. The CDR3 region has the DNA TGTGCCAGCAGTAAAGACCCGGCGGAGAGGGGGACCCATTACTTC. It is translated as CASSKDPAERGTHYF.

This clonotype was picked up a small number of times. The chain combines TRBV5-5 with TRBJ1-6; TRBD1 might be the D (5 bases). V gave up 4 bases and J gave up 7 bases, with 9 bases separating them. Germline CDR1 is SGHKS and CDR2 is YYEKEE (reference sequence). This CDR3 region has 13 residues. The CDR3 region is CASSPWGNSPLHF. The CDR3 DNA reads TGTGCCAGCAGCCCTTGGGGGAATTCACCCCTCCACTTT.

This chain links TRBV7-9 with TRBJ2-7, with TRBD1 as a possible D gene (5 bases). Between the trimmed V and J ends, which lost 5 bases and 2 bases, there was a span of 7 bases. The CDR3 runs to 12 residues. The germline gives CDR1 SEHNR, CDR2 FQNEAQ (reference sequence). CDR3 sequence (DNA): TGTGCCAGCAGCCTGACAGCCTACGAGCAGTACTTC. Translating it yields CASSLTAYEQYF.

The chain has TRBV12-3 or TRBV12-4 and TRBJ2-1, with 10 nucleotides matching TRBD2. Unmatched junction bases numbered 11, after V lost 5 bases and J lost 10 bases. This CDR3 region has 15 residues. The CDR3 reads CASSRISGRTKEQFF. Written as DNA, the CDR3 is TGTGCCAGCAGTCGGATTAGCGGGAGGACCAAAGAGCAGTTCTTC.